This T cell receptor beta chain was identified in a study of T cells in tuberculosis. Study in general: The T cells targeted glucose monomycolate, a mycobacterial lipid, via CD1B. Study-wide results and limits: T cells binding CD1B-GMM tetramer weakly possibly escaped the sort.

The CDR3 consists of 15 residues. The germline V and J ends were trimmed by 3 bases and 3 bases, with 14 bases remaining between them. The germline CDR1 and CDR2 sequences are MNHEY and SVGAGI. This clone was picked up one time. Chain pairing is unknown; alpha and beta were sequenced separately. Assay: immunoSEQ multiplex PCR; the TCRdb copy retains only in-frame clones and omits some. This table holds approximately 57,000 clones, approximately 86% found once. Sorting used thawed, overnight-rested PBMC stained with anti-CD3, a viability dye and GMM-loaded CD1B tetramer. C32 glucose monomycolate from Rhodococcus equi was loaded onto the CD1B tetramers. Tetramer-sorted PBMC had been CD14 monocyte-depleted before freezing.

The chain couples TRBV6-5 to TRBJ1-1; D not certain. The material sequenced was CD1b-GMM tetramer-negative cells sorted from PBMCs. This TCR derives from an adult woman with latent tuberculosis. Written as DNA, the CDR3 is TGTGCCAGCAGTTATAGCGAGGGCTGGGACACTGAAGCTTTCTTT. Residues: CASSYSEGWDTEAFF.